This T cell receptor beta chain was recorded in a study of T-cell reconstitution after alpha-beta-depleted transplantation in children. Study results and limitations: Expanded clones from the graft, numbering several hundred, reportedly supplied alpha-beta T cells about two months after transplant. Where some patients showed high TCRbeta diversity at day 60, it came from recipient T cells and thymic progenitors that had survived. By one year post-transplant, T-cell counts and diversity largely arose from T cells that were newly produced.

Preparation of the TCRbeta library involved a method that used unique molecular identifiers. From the PCR reads, TCRdb called clonotypes with MiXCR, one entry per CDR3 protein. The table includes some 840,000 distinct CDR3 sequences, 15% to 20% detected once. This clonotype was seen many times. The target antigen is unknown. The CDR3 is 15 amino acids. Germline V CDR1 and CDR2: SGHDN, FVKESK. V shed 3 bases and J 8 bases; nucleotides not matched to a gene: 8. V gene TRBV14 combines with J gene TRBJ2-1; the match to TRBD1 covers 9 bases. The origin of this receptor is a male patient younger than 18 who had a stem cell transplant for acute lymphoblastic leukemia, so the T cells may come from the graft donor. Sequencing used PBMCs, mostly from graft donor cells, obtained 360 days after TCRalphabeta/CD19-depleted stem cell transplant. CDR3 sequence reads: CASSHLTGGSDEQFF. The CDR3, as DNA: TGTGCCAGCAGCCACTTGACAGGGGGTTCGGATGAGCAGTTCTTC.